This T cell receptor beta chain appears in the sequencing data of a study of vaccination effects on CD4 cells after COVID-19. Having been cultured for under twelve days, the cells underwent CD4+ T cell isolation. The infection with SARS-CoV-2 (confirmed by PCR) occurred in this person between March and December 2020. To note about this clone: Its antigen remains unknown.

With 5 bases removed from V and 2 bases from J, the gap between germline ends came to 15 bases. Germline CDR1 MNHEY, CDR2 SVGAGI. This CDR3 contains 15 residues. Assay: immunoSEQ multiplex PCR; the TCRdb copy retains only in-frame clones and omits some. The repertoire holds approximately 60,000 clones, with 55% to 75% as singletons. The V call is TRBV6-5, the J call TRBJ1-2; D unresolved. The receptor's source is a human donor who had a prior SARS-CoV-2 infection. Sequenced material: CD4+ T cells from PBMCs cultured without peptide, taken before COVID-19 vaccination. CDR3 sequence: CASSSEKQWNYGYTF. CDR3 bases: TGTGCCAGCAGTAGCGAAAAGCAGTGGAACTATGGCTACACCTTC.